Included here is one T cell receptor (beta chain) sequence, with context. This clonotype has a count of ten or more. The antigen it recognizes is unknown. One base away there is no much larger clone; base qualities are not given. The sequencing machine was an Illumina HiSeq 2500. TCR beta libraries were prepared by quantitative 5'-RACE with molecular barcodes. In the original analysis: Disease-linked TCR variants were identified with a new computational method built on a probabilistic model of VDJ rearrangement. TCRdb cleaned the public reads at Q25 with fastp, built clones with MiXCR and kept in-frame beta chains. Under each unique CDR3 protein, matching rows form one entry showing the most common genes and DNA. These V and J calls derive from TCRdb rather than the authors' analysis. The sample yields some 140,000 distinct CDR3 sequences; 7% to 10% were counted once. The ten largest clonotypes hold approximately 7% of the sample.

The entry originates in a study of CD8 T cells in ankylosing spondylitis (dated by TCRdb to about 2017). Study-level background: The study set out to find disease-linked TCR variants by profiling T cell receptor beta repertoires in ankylosing spondylitis patients and healthy donors. The whole study cohort included roughly 110 healthy donors and under 30 ankylosing spondylitis patients. Peripheral blood samples were taken, and synovial fluid was additionally collected from ankylosing spondylitis patients.

What the research found in general, with its limitations: The disease-linked clones were reported to be significantly enriched in matched synovial fluid samples from ankylosing spondylitis patients. A CD8+ phenotype was shown by the disease-linked clones, which were found at relatively low frequencies in peripheral blood. A TCR beta motif made up of several highly homologous amino acid variants appeared to be characteristic of blood from ankylosing spondylitis patients. Some motif variants were previously reported in synovial fluid and blood of reactive arthritis patients, suggesting common disease-initiation mechanisms.

For each ankylosing spondylitis patient, the synovial fluid sample was matched to a blood sample from that same patient. Sequenced: synovial fluid, either unsorted or a sorted T cell fraction (not recorded which). The TCR was taken from a male donor with ankylosing spondylitis.

The CDR3 region has the sequence CASSFMPVQQREQYF. The nucleotide sequence reads TGCGCCAGCAGCTTTATGCCAGTTCAACAACGAGAGCAGTACTTC. The receptor chain draws on TRBV5-1 and TRBJ2-7; the D gene remains uncertain. Between the V and J ends, shortened by 2 bases and 7 bases respectively, the junction contains 19 bases. Reading from cysteine to phenylalanine, the CDR3 counts 15 amino acids. Just CDR3 DNA is preserved here, 45 bases in frame from base 1. CDR1 and CDR2, per the germline V gene, are SGHRS and YFSETQ. Beyond the CDR3, the reference TRBV5-1 and TRBJ2-7 genes provide the residues; the full variable domain reads: KAGVTQTPRYLIKTRGQQVTLSCSPISGHRSVSWYQQTPGQGLQFLFEYFSETQRNKGNFPGRFSGRQFSNSRSEMNVSTLELGDSALYLCASSFMPVQQREQYFGPGTRLTVT.